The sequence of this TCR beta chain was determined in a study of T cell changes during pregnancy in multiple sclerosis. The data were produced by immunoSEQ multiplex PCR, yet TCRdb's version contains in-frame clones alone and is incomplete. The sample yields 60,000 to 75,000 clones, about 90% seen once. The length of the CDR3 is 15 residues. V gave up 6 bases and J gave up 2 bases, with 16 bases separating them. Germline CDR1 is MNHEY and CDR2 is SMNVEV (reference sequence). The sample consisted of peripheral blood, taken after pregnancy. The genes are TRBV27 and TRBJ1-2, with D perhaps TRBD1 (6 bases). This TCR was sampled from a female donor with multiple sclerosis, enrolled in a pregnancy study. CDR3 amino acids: CASRSILQGNYGYTF. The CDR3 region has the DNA TGTGCCAGCAGATCTATATTACAGGGAAACTATGGCTACACCTTC.